The source of this T cell receptor beta chain is a study of persistence of HIV-infected CD4 T cells. Cells were stimulated with CMV-infected fibroblast lysates at about 9.4 ug/mL. Memory cells lacking CD40L and CD69 with high CD45RO were sorted. This was the immunoSEQ version 4 assay in survey mode. This table comes from immunoSEQ multiplex PCR, and its TCRdb copy is limited to in-frame clones, with some not included. The sample carries fewer than 30,000 clones, around 82% recorded once. V lost 2 bases to trimming and J lost 4 bases, with 3 bases between them. The CDR3 has 12 amino acids. Germline lookup yields CDR1 KGHSH and CDR2 LQKENI. A word on this clone: Its antigen is not known.

This sequence originates from an adult man with HIV who was CMV-seropositive. The sequencing here drew on CD4+ T cells sorted from PBMCs after roughly 18-hour stimulation, taken from a patient who received antiretroviral therapy. The J gene is TRBJ1-3, the V gene TRBV18; no definite D call. The CDR3 DNA reads TGTGCCAGCTCACCAGAGGGAAACACCATATATTTT. Translation gives CASSPEGNTIYF.